These T cell receptor beta chains were read from a single sample in a study of T cell responses to AZD1222 COVID-19 vaccine. The assay was immunoSEQ multiplex PCR, and TCRdb's table has in-frame clones only and misses some. Of some 150,000 clones in the sample, approximately 87% were seen once. The material sequenced was peripheral blood, taken 28 days after the second AZD1222 dose. The receptor set was obtained from an adult who received the AZD1222 COVID-19 vaccine. Each CDR3 is given with its conserved first and last residue. The D gene is left open where the match is weak. A clone size is listed for some rows: how often the clone was seen (once, few, many), or a class if it is expanded.

D: TRBD2; V: TRBV7-2; J: TRBJ2-5; size: .; CDR3: CATQELAGDGETQYF; DNA: TGTGCCACACAGGAACTAGCGGGAGACGGGGAGACCCAGTACTTC
D: .; V: TRBV5-1; J: TRBJ1-4; size: .; CDR3: CASSSGDSTNEKLFF; DNA: TGCGCCAGCAGTAGTGGAGACTCAACTAATGAAAAACTGTTTTTT
D: .; V: TRBV28; J: TRBJ1-5; size: .; CDR3: CASSLPGTLNQPQHF; DNA: TGTGCCAGCAGTTTACCCGGGACTCTCAATCAGCCCCAGCATTTT
D: TRBD2; V: TRBV28; J: TRBJ2-2; size: .; CDR3: CASSTRTSGRKTGELFF; DNA: TGTGCCAGCAGTACGCGGACTAGCGGGAGAAAAACCGGGGAGCTGTTTTTT
D: .; V: TRBV6-5; J: TRBJ2-6; size: .; CDR3: CASKSRSSGANVLTF; DNA: TGTGCCAGCAAAAGCAGAAGCTCTGGGGCCAACGTCCTGACTTTC
D: .; V: TRBV19; J: TRBJ1-6; size: .; CDR3: CASSIRMDNSPLHF; DNA: TGTGCCAGTAGTATCAGGATGGATAATTCACCCCTCCACTTT
D: .; V: TRBV29-1; J: TRBJ1-1; size: .; CDR3: CSHPGVGGTEAFF; DNA: TGCAGCCACCCAGGTGTGGGAGGCACTGAAGCTTTCTTT
D: TRBD1; V: TRBV2; J: TRBJ1-1; size: .; CDR3: CASRDRARRWDTEAFF; DNA: TGTGCCAGCCGGGACAGGGCGCGCAGATGGGACACTGAAGCTTTCTTT
D: TRBD1; V: TRBV28; J: TRBJ1-2; size: .; CDR3: CASSKRTGGKANYGYTF; DNA: TGTGCCAGCAGTAAACGGACAGGGGGAAAAGCTAACTATGGCTACACCTTC
D: .; V: TRBV28; J: TRBJ2-3; size: .; CDR3: CASTPPGGPSTDTQYF; DNA: TGTGCCAGCACCCCCCCCGGGGGGCCTAGCACAGATACGCAGTATTTT
D: .; V: TRBV3-1/TRBV3-2; J: TRBJ2-7; size: .; CDR3: CASSQTVNYEQYF; DNA: TGTGCCAGCAGCCAGACCGTCAACTACGAGCAGTACTTC
D: .; V: TRBV28; J: TRBJ1-1; size: .; CDR3: CASSPGGSGTEAFF; DNA: TGTGCCAGCAGCCCTGGCGGGAGCGGGACTGAAGCTTTCTTT
D: .; V: TRBV7-9; J: TRBJ1-1; size: .; CDR3: CASSSWGTNTEAFF; DNA: TGTGCCAGCAGCTCGTGGGGGACTAACACTGAAGCTTTCTTT
D: .; V: TRBV6-1; J: TRBJ2-3; size: .; CDR3: CASSEMVSKATDTQYF; DNA: TGTGCCAGCAGTGAAATGGTCAGTAAGGCCACAGATACGCAGTATTTT
D: TRBD1; V: TRBV7-9; J: TRBJ1-2; size: few; CDR3: CASTTGDVYGYTF; DNA: TGTGCCAGCACCACAGGGGATGTCTATGGCTACACCTTC
D: .; V: TRBV5-4; J: TRBJ2-5; size: .; CDR3: CASSFGVIETQYF; DNA: TGTGCCAGCAGCTTCGGGGTAATTGAGACCCAGTACTTC
D: TRBD2; V: TRBV5-1; J: TRBJ2-2; size: .; CDR3: CASSLNTGGSGELFF; DNA: TGCGCCAGCAGCTTGAATACGGGAGGATCCGGGGAGCTGTTTTTT
D: .; V: TRBV7-9; J: TRBJ1-6; size: .; CDR3: CASSGGRGISYNSSLHF; DNA: TGTGCCAGCAGCGGGGGGCGAGGGATCTCCTATAATTCATCCCTCCACTTT
D: .; V: TRBV24-1; J: TRBJ2-1; size: .; CDR3: CATRSANEQFF; DNA: TGTGCCACCCGAAGCGCCAATGAGCAGTTCTTC
D: .; V: TRBV12-2; J: TRBJ2-7; size: .; CDR3: CASRCNEQYF; DNA: TGTGCAAGTCGCTGCAACGAGCAGTACTTC
D: .; V: TRBV2; J: TRBJ2-5; size: .; CDR3: CASKLYQETQYF; DNA: TGTGCCAGCAAGTTGTACCAAGAGACCCAGTACTTC
D: .; V: TRBV7-2; J: TRBJ2-2; size: .; CDR3: CASSSGGPGTGELFF; DNA: TGTGCCAGCAGCTCCGGGGGGCCGGGAACCGGGGAGCTGTTTTTT
D: .; V: TRBV13; J: TRBJ2-1; size: .; CDR3: CASSQDTSYNEQFF; DNA: TGTGCCAGCAGCCAGGACACCTCCTACAATGAGCAGTTCTTC
D: .; V: TRBV9; J: TRBJ2-1; size: .; CDR3: CASSVVGGSPYNEQFF; DNA: TGTGCCAGCAGCGTAGTAGGCGGTTCTCCCTACAATGAGCAGTTCTTC
D: TRBD1; V: TRBV28; J: TRBJ1-6; size: .; CDR3: CAGRRTGGYNSPLHF; DNA: TGTGCCGGACGGAGGACAGGGGGCTATAATTCACCCCTCCACTTT
D: .; V: TRBV9; J: TRBJ1-2; size: .; CDR3: CASSVEYGPWYGYTF; DNA: TGTGCCAGCAGCGTAGAATATGGACCCTGGTATGGCTACACCTTC
D: .; V: TRBV5-3; J: TRBJ2-7; size: once; CDR3: CARSSRGIDHEQYF; DNA: TGTGCCAGAAGCTCCCGGGGTATCGACCACGAGCAGTACTTC
D: .; V: TRBV6-2/TRBV6-3; J: TRBJ2-7; size: few; CDR3: CASSYPTPGQYF; DNA: TGTGCCAGCAGTTATCCGACCCCGGGGCAGTACTTC
D: TRBD1; V: TRBV15; J: TRBJ2-7; size: .; CDR3: CATSRDGTGVEQYF; DNA: TGTGCCACCAGCAGAGACGGGACAGGGGTCGAGCAGTACTTC